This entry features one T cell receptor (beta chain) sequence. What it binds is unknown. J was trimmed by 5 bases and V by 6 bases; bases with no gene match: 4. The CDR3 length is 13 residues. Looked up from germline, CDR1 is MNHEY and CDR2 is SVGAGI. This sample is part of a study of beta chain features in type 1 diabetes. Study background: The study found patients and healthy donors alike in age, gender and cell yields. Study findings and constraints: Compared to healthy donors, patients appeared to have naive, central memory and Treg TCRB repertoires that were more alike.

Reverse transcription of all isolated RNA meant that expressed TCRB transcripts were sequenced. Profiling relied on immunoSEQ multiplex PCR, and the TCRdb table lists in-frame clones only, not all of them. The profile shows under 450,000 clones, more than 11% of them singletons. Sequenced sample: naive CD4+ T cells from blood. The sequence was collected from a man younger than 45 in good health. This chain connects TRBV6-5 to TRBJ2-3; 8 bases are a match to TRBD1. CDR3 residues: CASRKTGVDTQYF. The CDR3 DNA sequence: TGTGCCAGCAGGAAGACAGGGGTAGATACGCAGTATTTT.